At least ten counts were recorded for the clone carrying this T cell receptor beta chain. Its antigen remains unidentified. The output of every sequencing run exceeded 190 million TCR-beta sequences, derived from 15-18 subjects. TCRdb independently ran MiXCR on the 5' RACE reads; one entry per CDR3 protein. The sample holds about 35,000 distinct CDR3 sequences; roughly 3.8% are singletons and the top ten take 2.2%. These data originate in a study of neurological immune-mediated disorders. Study outcomes and limitations: Among expanded clones, no CDR3 amino acid sequences were shared across subjects, a pattern suggesting private repertoires in all groups.

The CDR3 has 14 residues. V was trimmed by 4 bases and J by 6 bases, leaving 14 bases between them. Germline V lookup: CDR1 SGHRS, CDR2 YFSETQ. PBMCs stored at -80 C, numbering 2 million, were the origin of the unsorted libraries. This sequence joins TRBV5-1 and TRBJ2-4; perhaps TRBD1 as D (5 bases). The clonotype was recovered from a man aged 25-40 years with multiple sclerosis. Sequenced sample: PBMCs. The CDR3 loop reads CASSPRQGPNIQYF. The CDR3 DNA reads as TGCGCCAGCAGCCCCCGGCAGGGCCCAAACATTCAGTACTTC.